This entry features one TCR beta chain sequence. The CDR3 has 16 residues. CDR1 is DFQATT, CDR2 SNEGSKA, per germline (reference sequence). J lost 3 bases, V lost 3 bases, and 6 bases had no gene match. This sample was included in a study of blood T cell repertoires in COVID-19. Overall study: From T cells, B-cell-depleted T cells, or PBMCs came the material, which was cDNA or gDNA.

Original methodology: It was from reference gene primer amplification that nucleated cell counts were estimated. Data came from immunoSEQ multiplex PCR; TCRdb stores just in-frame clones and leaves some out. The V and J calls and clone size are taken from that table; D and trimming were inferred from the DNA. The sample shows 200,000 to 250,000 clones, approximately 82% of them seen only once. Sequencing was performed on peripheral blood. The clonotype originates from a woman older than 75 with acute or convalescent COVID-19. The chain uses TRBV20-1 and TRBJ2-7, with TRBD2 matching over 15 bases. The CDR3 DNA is TGCAGTGCTAGTTCCGGGACTAGCGGGAGGTTCTACGAGCAGTACTTC. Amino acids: CSASSGTSGRFYEQYF.